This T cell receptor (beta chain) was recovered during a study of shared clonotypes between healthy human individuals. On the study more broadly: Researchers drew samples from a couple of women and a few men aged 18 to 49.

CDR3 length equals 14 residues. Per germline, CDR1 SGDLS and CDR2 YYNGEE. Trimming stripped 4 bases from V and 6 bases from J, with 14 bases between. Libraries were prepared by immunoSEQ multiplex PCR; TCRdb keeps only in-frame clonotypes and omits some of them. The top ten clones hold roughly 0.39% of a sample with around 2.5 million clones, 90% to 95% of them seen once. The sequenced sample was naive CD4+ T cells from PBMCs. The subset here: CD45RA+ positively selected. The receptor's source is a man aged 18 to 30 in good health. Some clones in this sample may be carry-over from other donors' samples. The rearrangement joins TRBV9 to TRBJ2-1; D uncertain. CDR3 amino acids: CASSTIVASNEQFF. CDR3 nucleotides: TGTGCCAGCAGCACAATCGTCGCCTCCAATGAGCAGTTCTTC. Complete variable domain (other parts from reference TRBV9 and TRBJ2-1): DSGVTQTPKHLITATGQRVTLRCSPRSGDLSVYWYQQSLDQGLQFLIQYYNGEERAKGNILERFSAQQFPDLHSELNLSSLELGDSALYFCASSTIVASNEQFFGPGTRLTVL.